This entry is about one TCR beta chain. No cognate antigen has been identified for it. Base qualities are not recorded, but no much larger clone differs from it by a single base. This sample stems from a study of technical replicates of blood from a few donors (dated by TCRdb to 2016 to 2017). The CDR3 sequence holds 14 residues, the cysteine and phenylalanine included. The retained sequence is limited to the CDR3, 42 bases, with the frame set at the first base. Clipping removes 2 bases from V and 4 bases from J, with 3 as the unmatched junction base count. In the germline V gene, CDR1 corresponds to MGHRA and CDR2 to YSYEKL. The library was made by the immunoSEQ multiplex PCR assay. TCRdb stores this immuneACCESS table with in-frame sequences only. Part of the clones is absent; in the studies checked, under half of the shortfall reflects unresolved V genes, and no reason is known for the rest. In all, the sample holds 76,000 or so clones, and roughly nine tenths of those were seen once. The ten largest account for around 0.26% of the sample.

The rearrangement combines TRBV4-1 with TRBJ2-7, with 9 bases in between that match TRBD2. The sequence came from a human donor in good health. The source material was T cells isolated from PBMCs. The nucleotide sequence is TGCGCCAGCAGCCAACAGCGGGGGGTTTACGAGCAGTACTTC. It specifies CASSQQRGVYEQYF.